What follows are 16 T cell receptor beta chains derived from one specimen sequenced in a study of cytomegalovirus exposure and HLA in healthy donors. PCR employed 60 Vbeta and 13 Jbeta primers. Measured with immunoSEQ multiplex PCR; TCRdb has only the in-frame clones, and not every one. This sample carries about 130,000 clones, around 74% of them seen once, and the ten largest clones take 5.8%. The sequenced sample was PBMCs. Every receptor here comes from a woman in her 50s in good health and CMV-seropositive.

J is TRBJ2-5 and V is TRBV6-1; 7 bases line up with TRBD1. Germline CDR1 reads MNHNS; CDR2 reads SASEGT. V gave up 11 bases and J gave up 5 bases; unmatched junction bases: 5. The CDR3 sequence is 11 residues long. The CDR3 reads CAAQGMETQYF. The CDR3 DNA sequence: TGTGCCGCACAGGGGATGGAGACCCAGTACTTC.

The chain couples TRBV11-2 to TRBJ1-1; no clear D. Trimming left V 6 bases short and J 8 bases short, with 10 bases between. The CDR3 totals 11 residues. Germline loops: CDR1 SGHAT, CDR2 FQNNGV. CDR3 DNA: TGTGCCAGCAGTCCCTACCACGAAGCTTTCTTT. Its protein is CASSPYHEAFF.

The chain joins TRBV11-2 to TRBJ2-3; 9 bases map to TRBD2. Germline values: CDR1 SGHAT, CDR2 FQNNGV. V trimming: 1 base; J trimming: 5 bases; junction bases outside the gene matches: 10. This CDR3 comprises 17 residues. The CDR3 reads CASSLGRLAAGGDTQYF. In nucleotides, the CDR3 is TGTGCCAGCAGCTTAGGGAGACTAGCGGCCGGTGGAGATACGCAGTATTTT. The variable domain in full, completed from reference TRBV11-2 and TRBJ2-3, reads EAGVAQSPRYKIIEKRQSVAFWCNPISGHATLYWYQQILGQGPKLLIQFQNNGVVDDSQLPKDRFSAERLKGVDSTLKIQPAKLEDSAVYLCASSLGRLAAGGDTQYFGPGTRLTVL.

The chain couples TRBV6-5 to TRBJ1-2; 7 bases line up with TRBD1. Germline V gene data show CDR1 as MNHEY and CDR2 as SVGAGI. CDR3 length: 14 residues. V was clipped by 6 bases and J by 3 bases; unmatched bases: 7. The CDR3 spells CASSNRGRYYGYTF. The DNA for the CDR3 is TGTGCCAGCAGCAACAGGGGACGGTACTATGGCTACACCTTC.

CDR3 coding DNA: TGTGCCAGTAGTATTGGAGACCCTAATTCACCCCTCCACTTT. It specifies CASSIGDPNSPLHF. This chain connects TRBV19 to TRBJ1-6; D remains unclear. Germline CDR1 and CDR2: LNHDA and SQIVND (reference sequence). The V gene lost 3 bases and the J gene lost 6 bases, with 9 bases spanning the gap. This CDR3 has 14 amino acids.

CDR3 in amino acids: CASSPAGYGNTGELFF. The CDR3 coding sequence is TGTGCCAGCTCACCAGCAGGGTACGGGAACACCGGGGAGCTGTTTTTT. J is TRBJ2-2 and V is TRBV18, with D tentatively TRBD1 (5 bases). The V gene lost 2 bases and the J gene lost 1 base, with 11 bases spanning the gap. The CDR3 loop spans 16 amino acids. Germline CDR1 reads KGHSH; CDR2 reads LQKENI.

This clone was counted only a few times. This rearrangement joins TRBV18 to TRBJ1-1, with D perhaps matching TRBD1 (5 bases). The length of the CDR3 is 15 residues. The ends were cut back, 3 bases at V and 4 bases at J, with 15 bases in the middle. CDR1 KGHSH and CDR2 LQKENI come from the germline V gene. In nucleotides, the CDR3 is TGTGCCAGCTCACCTCAGGGCAAACTTCGCACTGAAGCTTTCTTT. This codes for CASSPQGKLRTEAFF.

The chain is built from TRBV12-5 and TRBJ1-1; D uncertain. The CDR3 length is 12 residues. V was pared by 1 base and J by 7 bases, with 7 bases between. The germline CDR1 and CDR2 sequences are LGHNT and FRNRAP. The CDR3, as DNA: TGTGCTAGTGGTTTGGGCAGGTGTGAAGCTTTCTTT. It yields the protein CASGLGRCEAFF.

CDR3 DNA sequence: TGTGCCAGCACTAGCTCCTATAATTCACCCCTCCACTTT. Protein product: CASTSSYNSPLHF. The chain combines TRBV6-5 with TRBJ1-6; D is undetermined. This CDR3 comprises 13 residues. Trimming took off 7 bases at V and 0 bases at J, with 4 bases between the two ends. CDR1 and CDR2 from the germline V gene are MNHEY and SVGAGI.

The chain uses TRBV11-2 and TRBJ2-3; D gene ambiguous. Looked up from germline, CDR1 is SGHAT and CDR2 is FQNNGV. The CDR3 extends over 16 amino acids. The ends were cut back, 5 bases at V and 1 base at J, with 16 bases in the middle. The CDR3 here is CASSPPGGWGTDTQYF. The CDR3 DNA follows: TGTGCCAGCAGCCCCCCAGGTGGGTGGGGCACAGATACGCAGTATTTT.

The J gene is TRBJ2-2, the V gene TRBV4-3, with a possible D match to TRBD1 (6 bases). This CDR3 comprises 14 residues. The V gene's germline CDR1 is LGHNA and CDR2 YSLEER. The V end was cut by 0 bases, the J end by 5 bases, with 7 bases between. The CDR3 here is CASSQDRGTGELFF. The CDR3 bases are TGCGCCAGCAGCCAAGATAGGGGGACCGGGGAGCTGTTTTTT.

The gene calls are TRBV2 and TRBJ1-1, with a possible D match to TRBD1 (6 bases). V lost 11 bases, J lost 8 bases, and 12 bases lay in between. Germline V gives CDR1 SNHLY, CDR2 FYNNEI. This CDR3 comprises 10 residues. As DNA, the CDR3 is TGTGCCGCAGGGACAACCGAAGCTTTCTTT. It translates to CAAGTTEAFF.

The rearrangement links TRBV6-5 to TRBJ2-1; D possibly corresponds to TRBD1 (6 bases). CDR1 MNHEY and CDR2 SVGAGI come from the germline V gene. Deletions cut 6 bases from V and 8 bases from J, with 20 bases between. This CDR3 has 15 amino acids. CDR3: CASRRWDPPGDEQFF. The CDR3 DNA follows: TGTGCCAGCAGACGTTGGGACCCCCCAGGGGATGAGCAGTTCTTC.

This chain uses TRBV6-1 with TRBJ2-7; D remains ambiguous. Trimming stripped 1 base from V and 5 bases from J, with 6 bases between. CDR3 length equals 12 residues. Germline CDR1 reads MNHNS; CDR2 reads SASEGT. CDR3 sequence: CASSEGGDEQYF. In nucleotides, the CDR3 is TGTGCCAGCAGTGAAGGCGGTGACGAGCAGTACTTC.

This sequence joins TRBV18 and TRBJ1-6; the match to TRBD1 covers 9 bases. The germline gives CDR1 KGHSH, CDR2 LQKENI. J was trimmed by 5 bases and V by 6 bases; bases with no gene match: 5. The CDR3 runs to 15 residues. The CDR3 protein is CASSTWTGDNSPLHF. The CDR3 nucleotides read TGTGCCAGCTCTACATGGACAGGGGATAATTCACCCCTCCACTTT. The full variable domain, with the rest looked up from reference TRBV18 and TRBJ1-6, is NAGVMQNPRHLVRRRGQEARLRCSPMKGHSHVYWYRQLPEEGLKFMVYLQKENIIDESGMPKERFSAEFPKEGPSILRIQQVVRGDSAAYFCASSTWTGDNSPLHFGNGTRLTVT.

The chain links TRBV2 to TRBJ2-5; D gene unclear. The CDR3 length is 13 residues. Germline loops: CDR1 SNHLY, CDR2 FYNNEI. Trimming pared 1 base from V and 2 bases from J, leaving 5 bases between. In DNA form, the CDR3 reads TGTGCCAGCAGTGAAGGCCAGCAAGAGACCCAGTACTTC. This sequence encodes CASSEGQQETQYF.